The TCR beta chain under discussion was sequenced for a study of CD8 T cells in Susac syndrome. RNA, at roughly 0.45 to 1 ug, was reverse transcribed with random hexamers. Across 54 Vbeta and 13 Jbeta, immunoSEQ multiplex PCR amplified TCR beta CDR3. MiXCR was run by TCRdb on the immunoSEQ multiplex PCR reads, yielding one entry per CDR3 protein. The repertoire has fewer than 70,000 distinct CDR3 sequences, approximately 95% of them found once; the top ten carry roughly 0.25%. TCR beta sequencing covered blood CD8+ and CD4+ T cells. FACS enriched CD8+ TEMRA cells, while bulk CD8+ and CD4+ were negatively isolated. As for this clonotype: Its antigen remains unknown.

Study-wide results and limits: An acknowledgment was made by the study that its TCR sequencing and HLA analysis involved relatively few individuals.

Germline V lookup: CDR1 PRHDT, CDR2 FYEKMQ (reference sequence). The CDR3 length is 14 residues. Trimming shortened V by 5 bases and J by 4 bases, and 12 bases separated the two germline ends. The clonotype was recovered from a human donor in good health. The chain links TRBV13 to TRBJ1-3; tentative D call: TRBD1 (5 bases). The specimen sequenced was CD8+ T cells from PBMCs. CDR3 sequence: CASSPGSPGNTIYF. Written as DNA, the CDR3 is TGTGCCAGCAGCCCAGGGTCTCCGGGAAACACCATATATTTT.